This TCR beta chain is from a study of blood T cells in healthy people across ages. Together with a sample-barcoded 5' primer, a J-beta primer mix was included in a second PCR lasting about 7 to 12 cycles. TCRdb recomputed calls from the 5' RACE reads with MiXCR, one row per CDR3 protein. The data show approximately 880,000 distinct CDR3 sequences, about 48% seen once. The CDR3 runs 14 residues. V lost 5 bases and J 3 bases, leaving 11 bases between the germline ends. CDR1 MDHEN and CDR2 SYDVKM come from the germline V gene. The sample consisted of blood. The chain combines TRBV28 with TRBJ2-1, with D perhaps TRBD1 (6 bases). The receptor's source is a man aged 25 to 40 in good health. This chain's CDR3 is CASSNTDSYNEQFF. The CDR3 nucleotides are TGTGCCAGCAGTAACACGGACAGCTACAATGAGCAGTTCTTC.